The next 12 T cell receptor beta chains were all read from a single sample in a study of blood T cells in healthy people across ages (dated by TCRdb to the mid-2010s). The library was obtained by 5' RACE. The instrument given in TCRdb is Illumina HiSeq 2500. The second PCR ran for about 6 to 12 cycles and used a J-beta primer mix along with a sample-barcoded 5' primer. TCRdb reworked the public reads: Q25 trimming with fastp, MiXCR clone assembly, productive beta chains retained. Each CDR3 protein appears once, grouped with its most common genes and DNA. This sample holds roughly 500,000 distinct CDR3 sequences; roughly a quarter were observed only once. The ten most abundant clones make up about 18% of the sample. The sample consisted of blood. The source of these receptors is a woman in her 70s in good health.

There are a few counts of this clonotype. The J gene is TRBJ2-3, the V gene TRBV20-1; D is possibly TRBD2 (6 bases). Germline V gene lookup returns CDR1 DFQATT and CDR2 SNEGSKA (reference sequence). V lost 0 bases and J 7 bases, leaving 11 bases between the germline ends. This CDR3 is 13 amino acids long. The CDR3, as DNA: TGCAGTGCTAGAGATAGCGGTGGTAATACGCAGTATTTT. Its translation: CSARDSGGNTQYF.

This clonotype was found a few times. The V gene is TRBV12-3 or TRBV12-4, the J gene TRBJ2-5; a weak D match, TRBD2 (5 bases). Between the trimmed V and J ends, which lost 6 bases and 5 bases, there was a span of 10 bases. This CDR3 comprises 12 residues. The CDR3 loop reads CASREWRETQYF. The CDR3, as DNA: TGTGCCAGCAGGGAGTGGAGGGAGACCCAGTACTTC.

There are a few counts of this clonotype. The gene calls are TRBV20-1 and TRBJ1-6, with 9 bases lining up with TRBD1. Losses at the gene ends were 0 bases for V and 12 bases for J; bases not matched to a gene: 6. The germline V gene has CDR1 DFQATT and CDR2 SNEGSKA (reference sequence). There are 14 residues in the CDR3. CDR3 region: CSARDPTGGGPLHF. The CDR3, as DNA: TGCAGTGCTAGAGATCCGACAGGGGGAGGACCCCTCCACTTT.

This clonotype has a handful of counts. V is TRBV7-2 and J is TRBJ2-5; D remains ambiguous. Trimming stripped 3 bases from V and 0 bases from J, with 5 bases between. The CDR3 extends over 13 amino acids. Germline CDR1 and CDR2: SGHTA and FQGNSA. CDR3 protein: CASSFSNQETQYF. The DNA for the CDR3 is TGTGCCAGCAGCTTTTCAAACCAAGAGACCCAGTACTTC.

This clonotype appeared a single time. The chain carries TRBV20-1 and TRBJ2-3; 9 bases are shared with TRBD2. Germline V gene lookup returns CDR1 DFQATT and CDR2 SNEGSKA (reference sequence). Trimming took 0 bases from V and 6 from J; bases not matched to a gene: 4. This CDR3 comprises 14 residues. CDR3 DNA: TGCAGTGCTAGAGATCCAGCGGGGGGCGATACGCAGTATTTT. This translates into CSARDPAGGDTQYF.

Only a few counts were recorded for this clonotype. The chain has TRBV7-2 and TRBJ2-5; perhaps TRBD1 as D (6 bases). The CDR3 contains 14 residues. Trimming cost V 7 bases and J 4 bases, with 16 bases left between them. Germline-derived CDR1 and CDR2 are SGHTA and FQGNSA. CDR3 sequence: CASTFRGVRETQYF. The DNA of the CDR3 is TGTGCCAGCACTTTCAGGGGCGTCAGAGAGACCCAGTACTTC.

The rearrangement links TRBV5-1 to TRBJ2-1; tentative D call: TRBD1 (5 bases). Between the trimmed V and J ends, which lost 4 bases and 3 bases, there was a span of 14 bases. Germline CDR1 is SGHRS and CDR2 is YFSETQ. This CDR3 is 15 amino acids long. Here the CDR3 reads CASSPDSVNYNEQFF. In DNA form, the CDR3 reads TGCGCCAGCAGCCCCGACAGCGTCAACTACAATGAGCAGTTCTTC.

This clonotype was recorded a few times. The chain couples TRBV20-1 to TRBJ2-7; 9 bases line up with TRBD1. Looked up from germline, CDR1 is DFQATT and CDR2 is SNEGSKA (reference sequence). V was clipped by 3 bases and J by 3 bases; unmatched bases: 9. The CDR3 is made up of 15 amino acids. The CDR3 DNA reads TGCAGTGCTAGGGCCGGGACAGGGTCTTTCTACGAGCAGTACTTC. It specifies CSARAGTGSFYEQYF.

This clonotype showed up just a few times. Germline is not matched at one junction end, which may reflect a read error. This chain links TRBV5-1 with TRBJ2-5; 7 nucleotides align to TRBD2. Germline V gene data show CDR1 as SGHRS and CDR2 as YFSETQ. The CDR3 has 14 amino acids. The CDR3 here is CAGSPGGSKETQYF. The CDR3, as DNA: TGCGCCGGCAGCCCGGGAGGTTCAAAAGAGACCCAGTACTTC.

This chain connects TRBV29-1 to TRBJ2-3; D gene ambiguous. The CDR3 length is 12 residues. Germline-derived CDR1 and CDR2 are SQVTM and ANQGSEA. V was cut by 4 bases and J by 3 bases, with 8 bases left in between. This chain's CDR3 is CSVVPGTDTQYF. The CDR3 nucleotides are TGCAGCGTTGTCCCCGGGACAGATACGCAGTATTTT.

The gene calls are TRBV5-1 and TRBJ1-6; 10 nucleotides align to TRBD1. V lost 5 bases to trimming and J lost 7 bases; unmatched junction nucleotides: 6. Germline CDR1 and CDR2: SGHRS and YFSETQ. The CDR3 is 15 residues long. CDR3 DNA: TGCGCCAGCAGAACCGGGACAGGGGTGAATTCACCCCTCCACTTT. Its translation: CASRTGTGVNSPLHF.

This clonotype was seen once. The chain combines TRBV29-1 with TRBJ2-2, with D uncertain. Germline V gene sequence: CDR1 SQVTM, CDR2 ANQGSEA. Trimming removed 4 bases from V and 5 bases from J, with 5 bases in between. CDR3 length: 11 amino acids. Here the CDR3 DNA reads TGCAGCGTTGTTGGGACCGGGGAGCTGTTTTTT. Translation: CSVVGTGELFF.